This is a list of T cell receptor beta chains from one sample in a study of shared clonotypes between healthy human individuals. Profiling relied on immunoSEQ multiplex PCR, and the TCRdb table lists in-frame clones only, not all of them. This table has about 2.1 million clones, 80% to 95% appearing once. The sample comprised naive CD8+ T cells from PBMCs. The source is a young man in good health. Some clones in this sample may be carry-over from other donors' samples. Both conserved end residues are part of each CDR3. The D gene is left open where the match is weak. Expanded clones are given a class, and other clones once, few, many or no size at all.

v_gene: TRBV5-6
abundance: .
j_gene: TRBJ2-7
d_gene: .
CDR3nt: TGTGCCAGCAGTAGAGGCTACGAGCAGTACTTC
CDR3aa: CASSRGYEQYF

v_gene: TRBV11-2
abundance: .
j_gene: TRBJ2-3
d_gene: .
CDR3nt: TGTGCCAGCAGCTTGGACCCTCTAGCAGATACGCAGTATTTT
CDR3aa: CASSLDPLADTQYF

v_gene: TRBV5-1
abundance: .
j_gene: TRBJ2-2
d_gene: .
CDR3nt: TGCGCCAGCAGTGAGGACAGTCCCGGCTGGGAGCTGTTTTTT
CDR3aa: CASSEDSPGWELFF

v_gene: TRBV30
abundance: .
j_gene: TRBJ2-1
d_gene: TRBD2
CDR3nt: TGTGCCTGGAGTGGGGCCCGGACTAGCGGGAGAGGGTCCTACAATGAGCAGTTCTTC
CDR3aa: CAWSGARTSGRGSYNEQFF

v_gene: TRBV5-1
abundance: .
j_gene: TRBJ2-1
d_gene: .
CDR3nt: TGCGCCAGCAGCCCTTATGGTGGTGGAGACCTGTTCTTC
CDR3aa: CASSPYGGGDLFF

v_gene: TRBV4-1
abundance: .
j_gene: TRBJ2-5
d_gene: .
CDR3nt: TGCGCCAGCAGCCAAGAGTGGCCAGGAGAAGAGACCCAGTACTTC
CDR3aa: CASSQEWPGEETQYF

v_gene: TRBV28
abundance: .
j_gene: TRBJ2-2
d_gene: .
CDR3nt: TGTGCCAGCAGTTTCCCCATAGGTGGGGCCGGGGAGCTGTTTTTT
CDR3aa: CASSFPIGGAGELFF

v_gene: TRBV25-1
abundance: .
j_gene: TRBJ1-4
d_gene: .
CDR3nt: TGTGCCAGCAGTGAACAAACAGCAACTAATGAAAAACTGTTTTTT
CDR3aa: CASSEQTATNEKLFF

v_gene: TRBV27
abundance: .
j_gene: TRBJ1-1
d_gene: .
CDR3nt: TGTGCCAGCAGTTTATCGACTGAGGGCGTGAACACTGAAGCTTTCTTT
CDR3aa: CASSLSTEGVNTEAFF

v_gene: TRBV5-5
abundance: .
j_gene: TRBJ1-1
d_gene: .
CDR3nt: TGTGCCAGCAGCTTGGCTAGCCGGGATGGTGAAGCTTTCTTT
CDR3aa: CASSLASRDGEAFF

v_gene: TRBV2
abundance: .
j_gene: TRBJ2-7
d_gene: .
CDR3nt: TGTGCCAGCGTGGACCAGGGAGTTTGGGAGCAGTACTTC
CDR3aa: CASVDQGVWEQYF

v_gene: TRBV28
abundance: .
j_gene: TRBJ2-1
d_gene: TRBD2
CDR3nt: TGTGCCAGCCGCAGCGGGAGTATCAACAATGAGCAGTTCTTC
CDR3aa: CASRSGSINNEQFF

v_gene: TRBV10-3
abundance: .
j_gene: TRBJ2-2
d_gene: TRBD2
CDR3nt: TGTGCCATCACCGAAAGTGGTAGCGGGAGCCCCGGGGAGCTGTTTTTT
CDR3aa: CAITESGSGSPGELFF

v_gene: TRBV7-6
abundance: .
j_gene: TRBJ2-1
d_gene: TRBD1
CDR3nt: TGTGCCAGCAGCTTGGACAGGGCAGCCTCCTACAATGAGCAGTTCTTC
CDR3aa: CASSLDRAASYNEQFF

v_gene: TRBV5-4
abundance: .
j_gene: TRBJ2-7
d_gene: .
CDR3nt: TGTGCCAGCAGCTTGGTTCCTAGCTTCTACGAGCAGTACTTC
CDR3aa: CASSLVPSFYEQYF

v_gene: TRBV5-6
abundance: .
j_gene: TRBJ1-4
d_gene: .
CDR3nt: TGTGCCAGCAAGACAAGGGGTGATGAAAAACTGTTTTTT
CDR3aa: CASKTRGDEKLFF

v_gene: TRBV27
abundance: .
j_gene: TRBJ2-7
d_gene: .
CDR3nt: TGTGCCAGCAGTTCCCTTGACAGTGCCTACGAGCAGTACTTC
CDR3aa: CASSSLDSAYEQYF

v_gene: TRBV7-6
abundance: .
j_gene: TRBJ1-2
d_gene: .
CDR3nt: TGTGCCAGCAGACCCCGAGACGCCCGCTATGGCTACACCTTC
CDR3aa: CASRPRDARYGYTF

v_gene: TRBV2
abundance: .
j_gene: TRBJ2-3
d_gene: .
CDR3nt: TGTGCCAGCAGTGAAAATGCCAGGGTCACAGATACGCAGTATTTT
CDR3aa: CASSENARVTDTQYF

v_gene: TRBV11-1
abundance: .
j_gene: TRBJ2-1
d_gene: TRBD2
CDR3nt: TGTGCCAGCAGCCCCGGTCTAGCGGAGTACAATGAGCAGTTCTTC
CDR3aa: CASSPGLAEYNEQFF

v_gene: TRBV7-9
abundance: .
j_gene: TRBJ2-1
d_gene: .
CDR3nt: TGTGCCAGCAGCTTAGCGCGGCAGGTAAAATACAATGAGCAGTTCTTC
CDR3aa: CASSLARQVKYNEQFF

v_gene: TRBV7-2
abundance: .
j_gene: TRBJ2-5
d_gene: TRBD1
CDR3nt: TGTGCCAGCAGCACCCGGACAGGGGCTGTCCTCGAGACCCAGTACTTC
CDR3aa: CASSTRTGAVLETQYF

v_gene: TRBV7-9
abundance: .
j_gene: TRBJ2-1
d_gene: .
CDR3nt: TGTGCCAGCAGCTTAGCAGGTGGGACCTACAATGAGCAGTTCTTC
CDR3aa: CASSLAGGTYNEQFF

v_gene: TRBV5-6
abundance: once
j_gene: TRBJ2-7
d_gene: TRBD1
CDR3nt: TGTGCCAGCAGCCTTAGGACAGGGAATCCCCTCGAGCAGTACTTC
CDR3aa: CASSLRTGNPLEQYF

v_gene: TRBV9
abundance: .
j_gene: TRBJ2-1
d_gene: .
CDR3nt: TGTGCCAGCAGCGCGTCCGGGACCCCGGCCAATGAGCAGTTCTTC
CDR3aa: CASSASGTPANEQFF

v_gene: TRBV15
abundance: .
j_gene: TRBJ2-7
d_gene: TRBD2
CDR3nt: TGTGCCACCAGCAGGGACCGGGACTATCCCTACGAGCAGTACTTC
CDR3aa: CATSRDRDYPYEQYF

v_gene: TRBV9
abundance: .
j_gene: TRBJ2-1
d_gene: .
CDR3nt: TGTGCCAGCAGCGTAGAGTTTGGTGAGGGCAGCCTCTACAATGAGCAGTTCTTC
CDR3aa: CASSVEFGEGSLYNEQFF

v_gene: TRBV9
abundance: .
j_gene: TRBJ2-2
d_gene: .
CDR3nt: TGTGCCAGCAGCGTCGACCTCCGGGACCTAATGTTCGCGAACACCGGGGAGCTGTTTTTT
CDR3aa: CASSVDLRDLMFANTGELFF

v_gene: TRBV6-1
abundance: .
j_gene: TRBJ2-7
d_gene: .
CDR3nt: TGTGCCACCCCCGGGACCCTTAGAGGCGAGCAGTACTTC
CDR3aa: CATPGTLRGEQYF

v_gene: TRBV13
abundance: .
j_gene: TRBJ2-1
d_gene: TRBD2
CDR3nt: TGTGCCAGCAGCCTAGGGCGCGGGAGTGGGTATGAGCAGTTCTTC
CDR3aa: CASSLGRGSGYEQFF

v_gene: TRBV27
abundance: .
j_gene: TRBJ2-7
d_gene: .
CDR3nt: TGTGCCAGCAGCGGACTGATAGGGGGTCAATATTACGAGCAGTACTTC
CDR3aa: CASSGLIGGQYYEQYF

v_gene: TRBV6-1
abundance: .
j_gene: TRBJ2-5
d_gene: .
CDR3nt: TGTGCCAGCAGCTCATACTCAGGGGTCGCGGAGACCCAGTACTTC
CDR3aa: CASSSYSGVAETQYF

v_gene: TRBV10-3
abundance: .
j_gene: TRBJ2-7
d_gene: TRBD2
CDR3nt: TGTGCCATCAGTGAGTCCCTAGGGAGGGGCGAGAACACTTACGAGCAGTACTTC
CDR3aa: CAISESLGRGENTYEQYF

v_gene: TRBV7-9
abundance: .
j_gene: TRBJ1-5
d_gene: TRBD1
CDR3nt: TGTGCCAGCAGCTCCGGGACAGCCAGGGGGCCCCAGCATTTT
CDR3aa: CASSSGTARGPQHF

v_gene: TRBV4-1
abundance: once
j_gene: TRBJ1-1
d_gene: .
CDR3nt: TGCGCCAGCAGCCAAGCCCAGAACACTGAAGCTTTCTTT
CDR3aa: CASSQAQNTEAFF

v_gene: TRBV28
abundance: .
j_gene: TRBJ2-5
d_gene: .
CDR3nt: TGTGCCAGCAGTTCGAGGACAGAAAGCCAAGAGACCCAGTACTTC
CDR3aa: CASSSRTESQETQYF

v_gene: TRBV28
abundance: .
j_gene: TRBJ2-5
d_gene: .
CDR3nt: TGTGCCAGCAGTTTATGGGACATCGAAAAACAAGAGACCCAGTACTTC
CDR3aa: CASSLWDIEKQETQYF

v_gene: TRBV7-9
abundance: .
j_gene: TRBJ1-3
d_gene: .
CDR3nt: TGTGCCAGCAGCACAACCGGGACCCTTGGAAACACCATATATTTT
CDR3aa: CASSTTGTLGNTIYF

v_gene: TRBV11-2
abundance: .
j_gene: TRBJ2-5
d_gene: TRBD1
CDR3nt: TGTGCCAGCAGCCCGGGACAGGACGTGGGGGAGACCCAGTACTTC
CDR3aa: CASSPGQDVGETQYF

v_gene: TRBV6-5
abundance: .
j_gene: TRBJ2-1
d_gene: TRBD2
CDR3nt: TGTGCCAGCAGTATCACACCGGGGGGTTACAATGAGCAGTTCTTC
CDR3aa: CASSITPGGYNEQFF

v_gene: TRBV27
abundance: .
j_gene: TRBJ2-7
d_gene: .
CDR3nt: TGTGCCAGCAGGTTACGAGCGGGTGCGGGAGAGCAGTACTTC
CDR3aa: CASRLRAGAGEQYF

v_gene: TRBV2
abundance: .
j_gene: TRBJ1-2
d_gene: .
CDR3nt: TGTGCCAGCAGTGAATCGTGGGGGTGGGGCTACACCTTC
CDR3aa: CASSESWGWGYTF

v_gene: TRBV6-1
abundance: once
j_gene: TRBJ2-7
d_gene: TRBD2
CDR3nt: TGTGCCAGCAGTGAAGTTTTCTTAGCGGGGCCCTCCTACGAGCAGTACTTC
CDR3aa: CASSEVFLAGPSYEQYF

v_gene: TRBV6-1
abundance: .
j_gene: TRBJ2-7
d_gene: .
CDR3nt: TGTGCCAGCAGTGAAAATGGGGGGCGAAGCGAGCAGTACTTC
CDR3aa: CASSENGGRSEQYF

v_gene: TRBV28
abundance: .
j_gene: TRBJ1-2
d_gene: TRBD1
CDR3nt: TGTGCCAGCAGTAGACAGGGGGCGGTCTATGGCTACACCTTC
CDR3aa: CASSRQGAVYGYTF

v_gene: TRBV7-9
abundance: .
j_gene: TRBJ2-5
d_gene: .
CDR3nt: TGTGCCAGCAGCTTAGGTACAACCCCTTACCAAGAGACCCAGTACTTC
CDR3aa: CASSLGTTPYQETQYF

v_gene: TRBV7-9
abundance: .
j_gene: TRBJ2-3
d_gene: .
CDR3nt: TGTGCCAGCAGCCCCTCCCGGGCAGATACGCAGTATTTT
CDR3aa: CASSPSRADTQYF

v_gene: TRBV7-6
abundance: .
j_gene: TRBJ2-2
d_gene: .
CDR3nt: TGTGCCAGCAGCTTAGGACGGCCACCGAACACCGGGGAGCTGTTTTTT
CDR3aa: CASSLGRPPNTGELFF

v_gene: TRBV5-6
abundance: .
j_gene: TRBJ2-1
d_gene: TRBD2
CDR3nt: TGTGCCAGCAGTATTACTGCGGGAGGCCCCAGCCTTGAGCAGTTCTTC
CDR3aa: CASSITAGGPSLEQFF

v_gene: TRBV28
abundance: .
j_gene: TRBJ2-7
d_gene: TRBD2
CDR3nt: TGTGCCAGCAGTTTTCCCCAGACTAGCGGGAGGAACTCCTACGAGCAGTACTTC
CDR3aa: CASSFPQTSGRNSYEQYF

v_gene: TRBV27
abundance: .
j_gene: TRBJ2-2
d_gene: TRBD2
CDR3nt: TGTGCCAGCAGTCAGACTAGCGGGAAGCTCGGGGAGCTGTTTTTT
CDR3aa: CASSQTSGKLGELFF

v_gene: TRBV28
abundance: .
j_gene: TRBJ2-1
d_gene: .
CDR3nt: TGTGCCAGCTTCTTTAGCGATGAGCAGTTCTTC
CDR3aa: CASFFSDEQFF

v_gene: TRBV28
abundance: .
j_gene: TRBJ2-7
d_gene: TRBD2
CDR3nt: TGTGCCAGCAGTTTGGTTAGCGGGTACGAGCAGTACTTC
CDR3aa: CASSLVSGYEQYF

v_gene: TRBV7-4
abundance: .
j_gene: TRBJ1-5
d_gene: .
CDR3nt: TGTGCCAGCAGCTTTAAACTAAAGGGGGAGTCCCAGCATTTT
CDR3aa: CASSFKLKGESQHF

v_gene: TRBV7-6
abundance: .
j_gene: TRBJ2-7
d_gene: TRBD2
CDR3nt: TGTGCCAGCAGCCTTCCGGCTAGCGGCACCTACGAGCAGTACTTC
CDR3aa: CASSLPASGTYEQYF

v_gene: TRBV28
abundance: .
j_gene: TRBJ1-5
d_gene: .
CDR3nt: TGTGCCAGCGGAGACCGGGCCCATTATAGCAATCAGCCCCAGCATTTT
CDR3aa: CASGDRAHYSNQPQHF

v_gene: TRBV28
abundance: .
j_gene: TRBJ2-5
d_gene: .
CDR3nt: TGTGCCAGCAGTTTCGGCAGACAAGAGACCCAGTACTTC
CDR3aa: CASSFGRQETQYF